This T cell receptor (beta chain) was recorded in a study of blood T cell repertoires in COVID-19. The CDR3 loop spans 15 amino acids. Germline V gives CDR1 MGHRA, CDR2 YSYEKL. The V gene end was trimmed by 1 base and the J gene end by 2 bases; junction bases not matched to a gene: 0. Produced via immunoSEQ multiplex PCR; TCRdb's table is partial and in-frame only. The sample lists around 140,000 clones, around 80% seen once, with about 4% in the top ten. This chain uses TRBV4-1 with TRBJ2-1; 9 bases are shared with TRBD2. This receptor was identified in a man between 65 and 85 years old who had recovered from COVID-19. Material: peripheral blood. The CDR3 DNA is TGCGCCAGCAGCCAAGGGACTAGCGCCTACAATGAGCAGTTCTTC. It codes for CASSQGTSAYNEQFF.